A single sample gave rise to the 17 T cell receptor beta chains below, sequenced in a study of blood T cell repertoires in COVID-19. Clones were read by immunoSEQ multiplex PCR, and TCRdb kept only the in-frame ones, dropping some. The table lists roughly 290,000 clones, around 85% of them singletons. The sample taken for sequencing was PBMCs or T cells enriched from blood (not recorded which). These receptors came from a man under 40 who had recovered from COVID-19.

The V call is TRBV27, the J call TRBJ1-6; 7 positions match TRBD1. The CDR3 contains 17 residues. CDR1 and CDR2 (germline): MNHEY, SMNVEV (reference sequence). With 5 bases clipped from V and 10 bases from J, the junction kept 17 bases outside the gene matches. The CDR3 is CASSTTGAALGVSPLHF. The DNA for the CDR3 is TGTGCCAGCAGTACTACAGGGGCCGCGCTAGGCGTATCACCCCTCCACTTT.

This sequence joins TRBV5-4 and TRBJ1-2, with 7 nucleotides matching TRBD1. The CDR3 loop spans 14 amino acids. The V and J ends lost 0 bases and 2 bases, in that order; junction bases with no gene match: 1. The V gene's germline CDR1 is SGHNT and CDR2 YYREEE (reference sequence). The CDR3 is CASSLEDRNYGYTF. The CDR3 coding sequence is TGTGCCAGCAGCTTGGAGGACAGGAACTATGGCTACACCTTC. Drawing the rest from reference TRBV5-4 and TRBJ1-2, the complete variable domain is ETGVTQSPTHLIKTRGQQVTLRCSSQSGHNTVSWYQQALGQGPQFIFQYYREEENGRGNFPPRFSGLQFPNYSSELNVNALELDDSALYLCASSLEDRNYGYTFGSGTRLTVV.

The rearrangement links TRBV5-6 to TRBJ2-7; 9 bases align to TRBD1. With 4 bases clipped from V and 2 bases from J, the junction kept 7 bases outside the gene matches. This CDR3 region has 15 residues. Germline-derived CDR1 and CDR2 are SGHDT and YYEEEE. The CDR3 nucleotides are TGTGCCAGCAGCGGCGGACAGGGGCCAGCCTACGAGCAGTACTTC. Translated: CASSGGQGPAYEQYF. Full variable domain (rest looked up from reference TRBV5-6 and TRBJ2-7): DAGVTQSPTHLIKTRGQQVTLRCSPKSGHDTVSWYQQALGQGPQFIFQYYEEEERQRGNFPDRFSGHQFPNYSSELNVNALLLGDSALYLCASSGGQGPAYEQYFGPGTRLTVT.

The genes are TRBV6-5 and TRBJ1-5; tentatively, D is TRBD1 (5 bases). Germline values: CDR1 MNHEY, CDR2 SVGAGI. The CDR3 consists of 13 residues. The germline V and J ends were trimmed by 8 bases and 5 bases, with 13 bases remaining between them. CDR3 in amino acids: CASPAGPDQPQHF. CDR3 sequence (DNA): TGTGCCAGCCCGGCAGGGCCGGATCAGCCCCAGCATTTT.

The count of this clone is one. The J gene is TRBJ1-1, the V gene TRBV3-1 (or the pseudogene TRBV3-2), with 9 bases aligning to TRBD1. Germline-derived CDR1 and CDR2 are LGHDT and YNNKEL (reference sequence). V shed 4 bases, J shed 3 bases, and the junction held 9 bases outside the gene matches. The CDR3 spans 16 residues. The chain's CDR3 is CASSRGGQGHYTEAFF. The CDR3 region has the DNA TGTGCCAGCAGCCGAGGGGGACAGGGACATTACACTGAAGCTTTCTTT.

This sequence joins TRBV9 and TRBJ2-7; 7 nucleotides line up with TRBD1. Germline V gene sequence: CDR1 SGDLS, CDR2 YYNGEE. There are 14 residues in the CDR3. With 4 bases clipped from V and 2 bases from J, the junction kept 6 bases outside the gene matches. CDR3 DNA sequence: TGTGCCAGCAGCCCCGCGACAGGGACCTACGAGCAGTACTTC. This gives the protein CASSPATGTYEQYF.

The chain is built from TRBV18 and TRBJ1-1; 8 bases fit TRBD1. The CDR3 is made up of 14 amino acids. V lost 3 bases and J lost 3; bases outside the gene matches: 3. Germline V gene data show CDR1 as KGHSH and CDR2 as LQKENI. The CDR3 spells CASSPAGQDTEAFF. The CDR3 nucleotides are TGTGCCAGCTCACCGGCGGGACAGGACACTGAAGCTTTCTTT.

CDR3 sequence: CASTPGGAPRRELFF. Written as DNA, the CDR3 is TGTGCCAGCACCCCCGGGGGGGCCCCTCGTAGGGAGCTGTTTTTT. The chain carries TRBV27 and TRBJ2-2, with 8 nucleotides matching TRBD2. Germline lookup yields CDR1 MNHEY and CDR2 SMNVEV (reference sequence). This CDR3 has 15 residues. With 7 bases clipped from V and 9 bases from J, the junction kept 13 bases outside the gene matches.

V and J are TRBV19 and TRBJ1-1; D is undetermined. In germline, CDR1 is LNHDA, CDR2 SQIVND (reference sequence). The V end was cut by 0 bases, the J end by 1 base, with 6 bases between. The CDR3 is 14 amino acids. In DNA, the CDR3 is TGTGCCAGTAGTATAGATCTGTCGAACACTGAAGCTTTCTTT. It translates to CASSIDLSNTEAFF. The full variable domain, with the rest looked up from reference TRBV19 and TRBJ1-1, is DGGITQSPKYLFRKEGQNVTLSCEQNLNHDAMYWYRQDPGQGLRLIYYSQIVNDFQKGDIAEGYSVSREKKESFPLTVTSAQKNPTAFYLCASSIDLSNTEAFFGQGTRLTVV.

This chain uses TRBV9 with TRBJ2-3; perhaps TRBD2 as D (7 bases). The germline V gene has CDR1 SGDLS and CDR2 YYNGEE. This CDR3 comprises 20 residues. V lost 3 bases and J lost 1, with 27 bases in between. The CDR3 region is CASSAARGGGYSVRTDTQYF. As DNA, the CDR3 is TGTGCCAGCAGCGCCGCAAGGGGGGGAGGGTATAGCGTTCGCACAGATACGCAGTATTTT.

A few counts support this clone. V and J are TRBV4-2 and TRBJ2-5; no reliable D call. Looked up from germline, CDR1 is LGHNA and CDR2 is YNFKEQ. Trimming removed 0 bases from V and 5 bases from J, with 16 bases in between. The CDR3 is 16 residues long. For the CDR3, the DNA is TGTGCCAGCAGCCAAGAATACGGCTGGGCAAGGGAGACCCAGTACTTC. Encoded protein: CASSQEYGWARETQYF.

The rearrangement uses TRBV19 and TRBJ1-5, with 7 bases that match TRBD1. CDR1 LNHDA and CDR2 SQIVND come from the germline V gene (reference sequence). The CDR3 is made up of 15 amino acids. With 3 bases clipped from V and 1 base from J, the junction kept 3 bases outside the gene matches. CDR3 sequence (DNA): TGTGCCAGTAGTATCGACAGGGTGAGCAATCAGCCCCAGCATTTT. As protein: CASSIDRVSNQPQHF.

V and J are TRBV5-1 and TRBJ1-5; no definite D call. This CDR3 is built from 15 residues. Germline lookup yields CDR1 SGHRS and CDR2 YFSETQ. The V end lost 0 bases, the J end lost 1 base, and 8 bases lay between the germline ends. CDR3 loop: CASSLGAGSNQPQHF. CDR3 nucleotides: TGCGCCAGCAGCTTGGGAGCAGGCAGCAATCAGCCCCAGCATTTT.

The rearrangement joins TRBV5-1 to TRBJ2-5, with D maybe TRBD1 (6 bases). V was pared by 4 bases and J by 5 bases, with 12 bases between. Germline V gene lookup returns CDR1 SGHRS and CDR2 YFSETQ. This CDR3 is 13 amino acids long. The CDR3: CASSQGFGETQYF. For the CDR3, the DNA is TGCGCCAGCAGCCAGGGGTTCGGGGAGACCCAGTACTTC.

V usage is TRBV18 and J usage is TRBJ1-1, with D unresolved. This CDR3 region has 13 residues. The V gene's germline CDR1 is KGHSH and CDR2 LQKENI. The germline V and J ends were trimmed by 4 bases and 7 bases, with 13 bases remaining between them. The chain's CDR3 is CASSQTSGSEAFF. CDR3 nucleotide sequence: TGTGCCAGCTCACAAACCTCGGGAAGTGAAGCTTTCTTT.

The V and J genes are TRBV21-1 and TRBJ2-7; TRBD2, the table's D call, lacks a check against the DNA. TRBV21-1 constitutes a pseudogene. This CDR3 has 16 amino acids. CDR3 nucleotide sequence: TGTGCCAGCAGCAAAGGAGGTAGCCCCTCCTCCTACGAGCAGTACTTC. It specifies CASSKGGSPSSYEQYF.

V gene TRBV29-1 combines with J gene TRBJ1-3; no clear D gene. This CDR3 is built from 13 residues. Germline-derived CDR1 and CDR2 are SQVTM and ANQGSEA. V was trimmed by 4 bases and J by 4 bases, leaving 11 bases between them. CDR3 residues: CSVGGGYGNTIYF. CDR3 nucleotide sequence: TGCAGCGTTGGCGGAGGATACGGAAACACCATATATTTT.